The source of this TCR beta chain is a study of blood T cell repertoires in COVID-19. Data came from immunoSEQ multiplex PCR; TCRdb stores just in-frame clones and leaves some out. This table has about 130,000 clones, around 89% appearing once. Trimming stripped 7 bases from V and 4 bases from J, with 19 bases between. Germline values: CDR1 SQVTM, CDR2 ANQGSEA. The length of the CDR3 is 14 residues. The receptor was derived from a man aged 55 to 70 with COVID-19, enrolled during active disease. The chain has TRBV29-1 and TRBJ1-1; TRBD1 might be the D (6 bases). Specimen: peripheral blood. The CDR3 sequence is CSAGGATGGTEAFF. The CDR3 bases are TGCAGCGCCGGGGGGGCCACCGGAGGCACTGAAGCTTTCTTT. Full variable domain (rest looked up from reference TRBV29-1 and TRBJ1-1): SAVISQKPSRDICQRGTSLTIQCQVDSQVTMMFWYRQQPGQSLTLIATANQGSEATYESGFVIDKFPISRPNLTFSTLTVSNMSPEDSSIYLCSAGGATGGTEAFFGQGTRLTVV.